The clone carrying this T cell receptor (beta chain) has at least ten counts. Its antigen is currently unknown. The sample is drawn from a study of response to subunit inactivated influenza vaccine. General study results and limits: Each seasonal influenza vaccination, the authors suggested, recruits few new T cells.

TCRdb passed the RT-PCR reads through MiXCR, listing each CDR3 protein once. The sample lists around 710,000 distinct CDR3 sequences, approximately 15% seen once, with 6.5% to 8.5% in the top ten. The CDR3 extends over 12 amino acids. Trimming shortened V by 6 bases and J by 10 bases, and 13 bases separated the two germline ends. Germline V gene data show CDR1 as SNHLY and CDR2 as FYNNEI. The gene calls are TRBV2 and TRBJ2-1; D tentatively reads TRBD1 or TRBD2 (5 bases each). Source: PBMCs from blood, taken 14 to 15 days before vaccination. This TCR was recovered from a man between 50 and 59 years old who received an inactivated influenza vaccine. The CDR3 protein is CASSGTRREQFF. The CDR3 DNA follows: TGTGCCAGCAGCGGGACCCGACGGGAGCAGTTCTTC.